This T cell receptor (beta chain) was profiled in a study of tumor and adjacent non-tumor tissue in lung cancer. No cell sorting was done before RNA was extracted from the tissue. Distant lung tissue was collected more than 3 cm away from the tumor edge. Donors were chemotherapy-naive, newly diagnosed lung cancer surgical patients in China, August–late 2014. This clonotype came up once. Germline V lookup: CDR1 MNHNS, CDR2 SASEGT. The V gene end was trimmed by 3 bases and the J gene end by 6 bases; junction bases not matched to a gene: 8. The length of the CDR3 is 15 residues. TCRbeta libraries were built with three rounds of nested PCR, modified from ARM-PCR. In TCRdb, the multiplex PCR reads were re-called with MiXCR into one record per CDR3 protein. The sample lists 45,000 to 65,000 distinct CDR3 sequences; 74% were seen once.

This receptor was identified in a woman aged 55-70 years with non-small cell lung cancer. The gene calls are TRBV6-1 and TRBJ1-5; TRBD1 matches 7 bases. The sample comprised distant non-tumor lung tissue. The chain's CDR3 is CASSDRGQCIQPQHF. The CDR3, as DNA: TGTGCCAGCAGTGATCGGGGACAGTGCATTCAGCCCCAGCATTTT.